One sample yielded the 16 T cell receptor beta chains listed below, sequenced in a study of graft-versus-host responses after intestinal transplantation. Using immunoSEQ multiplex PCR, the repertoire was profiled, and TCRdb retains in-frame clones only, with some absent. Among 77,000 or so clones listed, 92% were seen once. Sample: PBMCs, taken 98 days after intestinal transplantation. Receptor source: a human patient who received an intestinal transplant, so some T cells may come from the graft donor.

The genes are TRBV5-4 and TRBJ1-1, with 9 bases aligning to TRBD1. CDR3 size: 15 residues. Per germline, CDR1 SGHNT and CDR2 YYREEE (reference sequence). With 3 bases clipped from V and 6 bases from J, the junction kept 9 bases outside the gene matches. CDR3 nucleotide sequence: TGTGCCAGCAGCTCGCGCACAGGGGGCAGGGCTGAAGCTTTCTTT. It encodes CASSSRTGGRAEAFF.

The CDR3 nucleotides are TGTGCCAGCAGCTTGGGGGGGCTTCAGGCAGATACGCAGTATTTT. The encoded protein is CASSLGGLQADTQYF. This rearrangement joins TRBV5-6 to TRBJ2-3; D may be TRBD1 (6 bases). This CDR3 contains 15 residues. The germline CDR1 and CDR2 sequences are SGHDT and YYEEEE. V lost 0 bases and J 4 bases, leaving 12 bases between the germline ends.

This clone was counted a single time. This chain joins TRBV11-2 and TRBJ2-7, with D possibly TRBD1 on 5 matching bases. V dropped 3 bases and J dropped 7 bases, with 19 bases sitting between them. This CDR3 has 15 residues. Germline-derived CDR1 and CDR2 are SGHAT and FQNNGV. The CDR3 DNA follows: TGTGCCAGCAGCTTCAGCGACACGGCCAAGGGGGAGCAGTACTTC. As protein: CASSFSDTAKGEQYF.

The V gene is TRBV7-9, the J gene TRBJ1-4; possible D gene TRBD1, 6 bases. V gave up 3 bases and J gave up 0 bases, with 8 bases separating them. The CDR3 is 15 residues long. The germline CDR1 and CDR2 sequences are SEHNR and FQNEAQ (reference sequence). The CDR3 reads CASSFGTSTNEKLFF. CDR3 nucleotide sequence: TGTGCCAGCAGCTTTGGGACATCAACTAATGAAAAACTGTTTTTT.

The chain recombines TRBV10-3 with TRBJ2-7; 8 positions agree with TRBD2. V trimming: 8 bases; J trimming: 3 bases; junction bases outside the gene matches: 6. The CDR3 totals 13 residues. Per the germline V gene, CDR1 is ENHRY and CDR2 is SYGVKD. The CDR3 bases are TGTGCCATCGATAGCGGGGAGCTCTACGAGCAGTACTTC. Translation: CAIDSGELYEQYF.

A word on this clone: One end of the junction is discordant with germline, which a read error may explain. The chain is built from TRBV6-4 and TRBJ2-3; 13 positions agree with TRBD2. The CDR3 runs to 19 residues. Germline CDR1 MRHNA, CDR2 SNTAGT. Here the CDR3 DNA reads TGTGCCAACAGTGACCTGGGACTAGCGGGGTTAGATCGCACAGATACGCAGTATTTT. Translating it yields CANSDLGLAGLDRTDTQYF.

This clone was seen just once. Written as DNA, the CDR3 is TGTGCCAGCAGCTACAGTAACTCCTACGAGCAGTACTTC. It codes for CASSYSNSYEQYF. V usage is TRBV7-9 and J usage is TRBJ2-7; D is ambiguous. The germline V gene encodes CDR1 SEHNR and CDR2 FQNEAQ (reference sequence). CDR3 length: 13 residues. The V end was cut by 4 bases, the J end by 0 bases, with 7 bases between.

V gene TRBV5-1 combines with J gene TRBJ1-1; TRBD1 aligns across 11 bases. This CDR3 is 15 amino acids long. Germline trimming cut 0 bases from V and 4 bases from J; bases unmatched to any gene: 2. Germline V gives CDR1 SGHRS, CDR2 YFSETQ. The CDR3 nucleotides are TGCGCCAGCAGCTTGGCCGGGACAGGGGGCACTGAAGCTTTCTTT. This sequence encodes CASSLAGTGGTEAFF.

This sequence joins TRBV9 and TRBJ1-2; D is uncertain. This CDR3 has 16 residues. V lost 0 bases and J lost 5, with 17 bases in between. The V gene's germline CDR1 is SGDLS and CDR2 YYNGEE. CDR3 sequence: CASSVEDVVYGYGYTF. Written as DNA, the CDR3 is TGTGCCAGCAGCGTAGAAGATGTGGTTTACGGGTATGGCTACACCTTC.

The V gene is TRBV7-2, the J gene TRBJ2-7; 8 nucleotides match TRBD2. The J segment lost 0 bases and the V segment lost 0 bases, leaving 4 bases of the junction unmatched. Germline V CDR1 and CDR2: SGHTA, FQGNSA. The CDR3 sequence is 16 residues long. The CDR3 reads CASSLALADPSYEQYF. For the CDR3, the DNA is TGTGCCAGCAGCTTAGCACTAGCGGACCCCTCCTACGAGCAGTACTTC.

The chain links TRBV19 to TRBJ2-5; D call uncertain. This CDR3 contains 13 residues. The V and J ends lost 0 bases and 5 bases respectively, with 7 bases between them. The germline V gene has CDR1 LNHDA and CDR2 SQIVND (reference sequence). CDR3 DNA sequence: TGTGCCAGTAGTATAGATGGCGAGGAGACCCAGTACTTC. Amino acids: CASSIDGEETQYF.

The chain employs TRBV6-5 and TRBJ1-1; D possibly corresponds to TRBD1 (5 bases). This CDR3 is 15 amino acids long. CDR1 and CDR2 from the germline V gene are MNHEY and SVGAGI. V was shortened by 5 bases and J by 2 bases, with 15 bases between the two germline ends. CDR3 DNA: TGTGCCAGCAGTCAAATTGGGACGGCAAACACTGAAGCTTTCTTT. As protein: CASSQIGTANTEAFF.

The CDR3 nucleotides are TGTGCCAGCAGCGAGGGGACGGGACTAGCGGGAGGGCCGTTTTACGAGCAGTACTTC. Protein sequence: CASSEGTGLAGGPFYEQYF. The rearrangement links TRBV27 to TRBJ2-7; TRBD2 aligns across 16 bases. The J segment lost 4 bases and the V segment lost 6 bases, leaving 15 bases of the junction unmatched. Germline CDR1 is MNHEY and CDR2 is SMNVEV (reference sequence). CDR3 size: 19 residues.

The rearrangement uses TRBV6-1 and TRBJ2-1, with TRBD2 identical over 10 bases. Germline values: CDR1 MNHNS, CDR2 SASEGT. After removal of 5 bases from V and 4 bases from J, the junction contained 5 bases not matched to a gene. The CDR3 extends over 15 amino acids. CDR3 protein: CASSKLAGSYNEQFF. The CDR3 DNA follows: TGTGCCAGCAGTAAACTAGCGGGATCGTACAATGAGCAGTTCTTC.

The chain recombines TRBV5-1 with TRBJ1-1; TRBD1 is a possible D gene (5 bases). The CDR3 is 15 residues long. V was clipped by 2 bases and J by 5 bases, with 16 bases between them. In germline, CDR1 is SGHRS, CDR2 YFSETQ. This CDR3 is CASSFPAREGTEAFF. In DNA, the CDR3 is TGCGCCAGCAGCTTCCCCGCCAGGGAAGGGACTGAAGCTTTCTTT.

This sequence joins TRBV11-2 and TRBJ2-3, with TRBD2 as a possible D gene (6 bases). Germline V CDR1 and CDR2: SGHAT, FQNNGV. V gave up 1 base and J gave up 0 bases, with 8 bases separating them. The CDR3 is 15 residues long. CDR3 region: CASSLAGDSTDTQYF. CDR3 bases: TGTGCCAGCAGCTTAGCGGGAGATAGCACAGATACGCAGTATTTT.